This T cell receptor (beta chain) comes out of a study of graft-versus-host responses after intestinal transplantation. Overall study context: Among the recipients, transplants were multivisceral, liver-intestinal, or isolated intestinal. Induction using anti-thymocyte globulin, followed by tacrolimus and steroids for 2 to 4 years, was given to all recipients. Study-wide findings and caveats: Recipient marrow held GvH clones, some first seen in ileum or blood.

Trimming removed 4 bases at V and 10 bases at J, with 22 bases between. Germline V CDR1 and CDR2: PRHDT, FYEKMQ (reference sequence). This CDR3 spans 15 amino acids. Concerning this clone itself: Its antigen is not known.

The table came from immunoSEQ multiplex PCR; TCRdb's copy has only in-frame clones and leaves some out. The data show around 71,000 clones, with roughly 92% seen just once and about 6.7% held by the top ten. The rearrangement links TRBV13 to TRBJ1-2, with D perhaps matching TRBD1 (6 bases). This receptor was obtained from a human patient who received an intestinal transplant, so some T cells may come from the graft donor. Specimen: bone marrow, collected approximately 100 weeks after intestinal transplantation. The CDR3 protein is CASSSGGRPNGDYTF. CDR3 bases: TGTGCCAGCAGCTCGGGGGGCAGACCCAATGGAGACTACACCTTC.